This T cell receptor (beta chain) was sequenced in a study of blood T cells in healthy people across ages. Aged roughly 6 to 90, donors were systemically healthy Caucasians from Russia. On this clonotype: Its antigen is undetermined.

General study points: Naive T cell percentage showed a strong correlation with TCR beta diversity.

The second PCR ran 7 to 11 cycles with a sample-barcoded 5' primer and J-beta primers. Carrying 12 random nucleotides, a template-switch adaptor labeled each individual cDNA molecule. TCRdb independently ran MiXCR on the 5' RACE reads; one entry per CDR3 protein. Among 600,000 or so distinct CDR3 sequences, roughly 43% were seen once, and the ten largest hold just under 25%. Sequencing input: blood. The sequence was obtained from a man aged 80 or over in good health.

The CDR3 DNA reads TGTGCCAGCAGCTTAGGAGGCCCCGGCGGGGTTTCTAACTATGGCTACACCTTC. This sequence encodes CASSLGGPGGVSNYGYTF. The V gene is TRBV13, the J gene TRBJ1-2; D call uncertain. V was trimmed by 0 bases and J by 0 bases, leaving 17 bases between them. Germline-derived CDR1 and CDR2 are PRHDT and FYEKMQ (reference sequence). There are 18 residues in the CDR3.